This TCR beta chain was captured in a study of control samples from healthy donors and cancer patients. Repertoires were generated with immunoSEQ multiplex PCR, while TCRdb's copy carries only in-frame clones and drops some. The sample includes some 150,000 clones, under 96% of them seen just once. This clonotype was sampled from a woman under 40 in good health. What was sequenced was blood.

The CDR3 DNA is TGTGCCACCAGCAGCGGGAGGAGTATATTGACCGGGGAGCTGTTTTTT. The encoded protein is CATSSGRSILTGELFF. V gene TRBV15 combines with J gene TRBJ2-2; 7 bases match TRBD2. V shed 3 bases and J 5 bases; nucleotides not matched to a gene: 9. CDR3 size: 16 residues. Germline V gene data show CDR1 as LNHNV and CDR2 as YYDKDF (reference sequence).